This entry describes one T cell receptor beta chain. Its antigen remains unidentified. The sample is drawn from a study of monozygotic twins with cystic fibrosis. Regarding the study as a whole: Shared CDR3 numbers were not associated with age, concordance or severity. Nucleotide-identical clonotype sharing was significantly higher within monozygotic CF twin pairs than between unrelated CF individuals. Clonality was generally low (median approximately 0.009), higher in the most severe patients. In 13 of 16 pairs, V gene usage was closest to the co-twin's.

The assay was immunoSEQ multiplex PCR, and TCRdb's table has in-frame clones only and misses some. The sample holds 34,000 or so clones; around nine tenths are singletons and the top ten take about 0.2%. This CDR3 contains 15 residues. CDR1 SGHRS and CDR2 YFSETQ come from the germline V gene. The trim removed 4 bases at V and 5 bases at J, leaving 10 bases unmatched. The sample comprised blood. The receptor was isolated from a boy between 2 and 10 years old with cystic fibrosis. The chain has TRBV5-1 and TRBJ2-5, with TRBD2 matching over 8 bases. The chain's CDR3 is CASSTHRGGRETQYF. The CDR3 coding sequence is TGCGCCAGCAGCACCCACCGGGGGGGCCGGGAGACCCAGTACTTC.